This entry features one TCR beta chain sequence. Its cognate antigen has yet to be identified. No base quality values were provided; no much bigger clone lies one nucleotide off. This same CDR3 is encoded by further DNA sequences in the sample. Ends trimmed: V by 8 bases, J by 7 bases; bases unmatched to a gene: 8. Inclusive of the bounding cysteine and phenylalanine, the CDR3 is 14 residues long. Only the CDR3 DNA stays, 42 bases, in frame from base 1. Reading the germline V gene gives CDR1 SNHLY and CDR2 FYNNEI. This record comes from a study of cytomegalovirus exposure and HLA in healthy donors (dated by TCRdb to 2016 to 2017). Notes on the research overall: According to an earlier analysis of 450 to 650 of the donors, about 170 million T cells yielded approximately 120 million unique TCR beta sequences and about 300 Gb of sequence data. All discovery cohort repertoires had been generated on a single sequencing platform. Using immunosequencing, the study profiled T cell repertoires from about 620 subjects and related those repertoires to cytomegalovirus serostatus. Donor age, sex, ethnicity and CMV serostatus were compiled alongside the repertoire data. To decide whether each TCR beta V gene segment behaved as functional or pseudogenic, an earlier analysis of some 600 of the donors relied on high-throughput TCR beta sequencing. Approximately 310 gigabases of sequencing data and around 87 million unique TCR sequences were included in an early release covering about 600 HLA-typed donors. The study was designed to test whether signatures of past pathogen exposure could be identified by cataloging public T cell receptors. The study combined high-throughput TCR immunosequencing, statistical association of individual TCRs with disease status, and machine learning to predict cytomegalovirus infection status. Genome-wide SNP genotypes for about three fifths of the 666 donors were used in a later genetic analysis, which treated that subset as a discovery cohort. In the later analysis, no new phenotypic data were used to find candidate immune exposures; instead, reliance was placed on TCR beta sequences and their occurrence across donors. Of the roughly 400 genotyped donors, approximately 80% were placed in the genetic ancestry cluster associated with self-reported Caucasian donors. Besides the first cohort of more than 650 subjects, a separate validation cohort made up of 120 different subjects was used. To study patterns of TCR occurrence, a later analysis re-analyzed previously published TCR beta repertoires from 500 to 850 donors and added high-resolution HLA genotyping. A few DR-DQ haplotypes were handled as single units for association and clustering because linkage in the cohort was strong. The number of donors typed differed by locus, with 629-630 for A, B, C, DRB1 and DQB1, roughly 520 for DQA1, 600 to 610 for DPA1, and approximately 470 for DPB1. Among about 400 genotyped donors of the cohort, an average of roughly 230,000 unique TCR beta nucleotide sequences was sequenced per donor, of which about 19% were non-productive. HLA typing included class I and class II loci at four-digit resolution.

Findings and caveats that apply to the study as a whole: The presence/absence analyses assumed that sequencing depth was roughly uniform across donors, and that assumption may not be true. HLA typing was unavailable for some donors at each locus, so association tests used only the typed subset. Specific HLA alleles were associated with some 15,000 TCR beta sequences at a false discovery rate of 0.05 in a later analysis. A further reported finding was that TCR beta sequences accurately predicted the HLA-A and HLA-B alleles for most subjects in the first cohort. A later analysis found that HLA-associated TCR beta chains were more clonally expanded and had lower generation probabilities than equally common non-associated chains. In the study, 164 TCR beta chains were listed as associated with cytomegalovirus. Assigning TCR associations to individual alleles was difficult when HLA alleles, especially DR and DQ, strongly co-occurred. According to a later analysis, most CMV-associated TCR beta chains appeared to be HLA-restricted, and the HLA associations seemed to be driven largely by CMV exposure. Only TCR beta chains were sequenced in this cohort, and the absence of alpha or paired-chain data limited detectable features. The classifier was reported to diagnose cytomegalovirus status with high specificity and sensitivity in both the original cohort and the validation cohort. In an earlier analysis of over 550 of the donors, most TCR beta V segments were observed in productive rearrangements about 90% or about 30% of the time, broadly matching IMGT annotations. Some IMGT-functional V segments, including TRBV6-2 and TRBV6-3, could not be told apart with the 87-base-pair reads, so those segments were excluded. The earlier analysis of 450 to 700 of the donors excluded around 17 rarely observed V segments, including chromosome 9 orphons, because counts were too low. According to a later genetic analysis, donors in an Asian-associated ancestry cluster had fewer N-insertions in productive TCRs than the approximately 610-donor mean. Several of the top co-occurrence clusters appeared to be linked to parvovirus B19, influenza, CMV and Epstein-Barr virus, according to a later analysis. CMV serostatus was the only immune exposure information available for the cohort. In a later analysis, TCR association rates were found to vary across HLA loci, with the most associated TCRs seen for DRB1 alleles and the fewest for HLA-C alleles. Most TCR sequences were seen in very few donors, while some public TCRs were found in many individuals. In a later genetic analysis, a missense DCLRE1C variant was associated with V-gene and J-gene trimming of TCR beta chains, and the association was replicated in an independent cohort. In vitro tests confirmed that a few of the cytomegalovirus-associated TCR beta chains recognize cytomegalovirus antigens. The sequencing pipeline was judged likely to have produced a cluster of highly shared sequence variants as a technical artifact. The authors suggested that the approach could potentially be extended to other disease states and immunological phenotypes. Linkage disequilibrium might explain the correlated functional status among segregating V segments, but an unknown experimental factor could not be excluded.

The cohort comprised more than 550 healthy bone marrow donors. At the time of sampling, all cohort members were nominally healthy, though unrecorded immune exposures were likely present. The donor tested CMV seronegative and was one of the 352 seronegative cohort members. Each donor provided a peripheral blood sample, and peripheral blood mononuclear cells were used for TCR beta sequencing. Genomic DNA was extracted from the blood cell samples with the Qiagen DNeasy Blood Extraction Kit. The library relied on the immunoSEQ multiplex PCR assay. The multiplex PCR relied on a mix of 60 forward primers for TCR Vbeta segments and 13 reverse primers for TCR Jbeta segments. Amplification of the CDR3 region of rearranged TCR beta genes was performed with a multiplex PCR assay on genomic DNA. Amplified TCR beta libraries were sequenced as 87-base-pair reads on the Illumina HiSeq System. The published analysis was carried out like this. Across the 640 or so repertoires, a later analysis counted some 81 million unique TCR beta chains, 9.5 million to 13 million of which were shared by at least two donors. To remove PCR and sequencing errors, raw reads were error-corrected and collapsed into unique sequences using a nearest-neighbor algorithm that merged closely related sequences. Alignment of CDR3 sequences to IMGT reference sequences was used to assign V, D and J gene segments. For a sequence to be retained, a match of at least six nucleotides to both a V gene segment and a J gene segment was required. A rearrangement was called productive if the CDR3 had no stop codons and remained in frame with V and J, and every other rearrangement was called non-productive. Following IMGT convention, CDR3 was defined as the stretch from the second conserved V-encoded cysteine up to the conserved J-encoded phenylalanine. The earlier analysis of some 540 of the donors excluded any sequence lacking an unambiguous match to a single V gene segment. An earlier analysis of several hundred of the donors called V segments functional above 56.7% productive rearrangements and segregating when the between-donor standard deviation exceeded 5%. To diagnose cytomegalovirus status from the catalog of TCR beta chain sequences, a statistical classification framework was built. In a later analysis, TCR nucleotide sequences were compared against IMGT/GENE-DB human TR gene sequences so that V and J genes could be assigned. Using the TCRdist pipeline, a later analysis assigned CDR3 sequences along with most-parsimonious VDJ recombination scenarios. A later analysis defined each TCR beta chain by its CDR3 amino acid sequence plus V-gene family, and excluded reads lacking a unique V-gene family. As a way to deal with suspected cross-contamination and a sequencing artifact, a later analysis dropped 500 to 700 nucleotide sequences that were highly shared and had low generation probability. In a later analysis, a clonal expansion index for each public chain was calculated from normalized within-repertoire ranks of inferred template counts. In a later analysis, generation probabilities were computed using a VDJ recombination model fitted to out-of-frame rearrangements, and the results were checked against IGoR. In a later analysis, hypergeometric tests were used to score TCR-TCR, TCR-HLA and TCR-CMV co-occurrence, with a repertoire-size bias correction applied to TCR pairs. In a later analysis, false discovery rates were estimated by permuting HLA or CMV assignments 20 times. In a later analysis, co-occurring TCRs were grouped with DBSCAN, and TCRdist sequence similarity was added when clustering was performed within HLA-allele-positive subsets. Co-occurrence clustering excluded repertoires with fewer than 30,000 or more than 120,000 public chains, plus five with anomalous nucleotide sharing. Here the immuneACCESS table is served through TCRdb, limited to in-frame sequences with V and J called. Missing clones are a known gap in these copies; in checked studies unresolved V genes cover under half, and the rest lacks a known reason. The DNA gave D and trimming, while V, J and clone size come from that table. The sample table records roughly 80,000 clones; 60% to 85% of these occur just once. The ten most abundant clones make up approximately 1% of the sample.

The sequence links TRBV2 to TRBJ1-4; the central 9 bases match TRBD1. The TCR comes from a male donor in good health and CMV-seronegative. Sample: PBMCs. The CDR3 reads CASLTDRGPEKLFF. The nucleotide sequence is given as TGTGCCAGCCTAACGGACAGGGGACCTGAAAAACTGTTTTTT.